Each of the 16 T cell receptor beta chains below was sequenced from the same sample in a study of T cell repertoires in cytomegalovirus infection (dated by TCRdb to the late 2010s). The treatment or condition label here, explained by the study, means: in vitro stimulation with specific CMV peptide epitopes to enrich CMV-specific T cells. What these receptors recognize is not known. The run used an Illumina HiSeq 1500. TCRdb took the public reads, trimmed them with fastp at Q25, ran MiXCR for clone calling and kept in-frame beta chains. One record per CDR3 amino acid sequence lists the most common genes and DNA. Present in this sample are roughly 860,000 distinct CDR3 sequences, 32% of which were seen just once. 9.5% to 15% of the sample belongs to the ten largest clones. The specimen was cultured CD8+ T cells from PBMCs, collected from culture after CMV antigen stimulation. All receptors derive from a human donor in good health (CMV status not recorded). Some clones in this sample may be carry-over from other donors' samples.

The rearrangement uses TRBV10-3 and TRBJ2-1; TRBD1 might be the D (5 bases). Germline values: CDR1 ENHRY, CDR2 SYGVKD. V lost 2 bases to trimming and J lost 9 bases, with 8 bases between them. CDR3 size: 12 residues. CDR3 coding DNA: TGTGCCATCAGTGAGAGGGGCCTTGAGCAGTTCTTC. Translation gives CAISERGLEQFF.

A few counts support this clonotype. J is TRBJ2-1 and V is TRBV6-6; 8 nucleotides align to TRBD2. The CDR3 length is 14 residues. The J segment lost 0 bases and the V segment lost 7 bases, leaving 2 bases of the junction unmatched. Germline CDR1 and CDR2: MNHNY and SVGAGI (reference sequence). The CDR3 region is CASTRGVSYNEQFF. The CDR3, as DNA: TGTGCCAGCACGCGGGGGGTCTCCTACAATGAGCAGTTCTTC.

This chain joins TRBV5-1 and TRBJ2-1; D ambiguous. Trimming shortened V by 0 bases and J by 4 bases, and 11 bases separated the two germline ends. Germline V gene sequence: CDR1 SGHRS, CDR2 YFSETQ. This CDR3 is 15 amino acids long. The CDR3 DNA is TGCGCCAGCAGCTTGGAACGGGTGGAGTACAATGAGCAGTTCTTC. This encodes CASSLERVEYNEQFF.

J is TRBJ1-2 and V is TRBV6-6; D is possibly TRBD1 (6 bases). The V gene lost 2 bases and the J gene lost 8 bases, with 15 bases spanning the gap. The length of the CDR3 is 14 residues. Germline CDR1 reads MNHNY; CDR2 reads SVGAGI (reference sequence). The chain's CDR3 is CASSYPTGGQGYTF. The DNA of the CDR3 is TGTGCCAGCAGTTACCCCACCGGGGGCCAGGGCTACACCTTC.

In this sample, this clonotype turned up a few times. The chain has TRBV12-5 and TRBJ2-5; 10 bases agree with TRBD2. Per the germline V gene, CDR1 is LGHNT and CDR2 is FRNRAP. The CDR3 runs to 16 residues. V lost 3 bases, J lost 0 bases, and 4 bases stayed unmatched. The CDR3 protein is CASGFSTSGDQETQYF. The CDR3, as DNA: TGTGCTAGTGGTTTTTCCACTAGCGGGGACCAAGAGACCCAGTACTTC.

This clonotype was counted a few times. The chain recombines TRBV5-1 with TRBJ1-6; D is uncertain. Germline CDR1 is SGHRS and CDR2 is YFSETQ. Trimming removed 4 bases from V and 8 bases from J, with 16 bases in between. There are 15 residues in the CDR3. CDR3 DNA: TGCGCCAGCAGCCCCTCTACGGGAAACGATTCACCCCTCCACTTT. Protein sequence: CASSPSTGNDSPLHF. Drawing the rest from reference TRBV5-1 and TRBJ1-6, the complete variable domain is KAGVTQTPRYLIKTRGQQVTLSCSPISGHRSVSWYQQTPGQGLQFLFEYFSETQRNKGNFPGRFSGRQFSNSRSEMNVSTLELGDSALYLCASSPSTGNDSPLHFGNGTRLTVT.

V gene TRBV14 combines with J gene TRBJ2-3; TRBD1 matches 7 bases. This CDR3 is 16 amino acids long. Germline CDR1 is SGHDN and CDR2 is FVKESK. V lost 4 bases and J lost 0; bases outside the gene matches: 7. The CDR3 DNA sequence: TGTGCCAGCAGCCGAGAGGGGACAGCTAGCACAGATACGCAGTATTTT. This translates into CASSREGTASTDTQYF.

The chain is built from TRBV6-1 and TRBJ1-5; possible D gene TRBD1, 5 bases. The CDR3 contains 16 residues. CDR1 is MNHNS and CDR2 is SASEGT in the germline V gene. The V end lost 1 base, the J end lost 3 bases, and 13 bases lay between the germline ends. For the CDR3, the DNA is TGTGCCAGCAGTGAAGGCGTGGGGGTGTTCAATCAGCCCCAGCATTTT. Translation: CASSEGVGVFNQPQHF.

V is TRBV6-6 and J is TRBJ1-2, with D possibly matching TRBD1 (5 bases). V was trimmed by 0 bases and J by 4 bases, leaving 15 bases between them. This CDR3 contains 16 residues. CDR1 MNHNY and CDR2 SVGAGI come from the germline V gene (reference sequence). The CDR3 sequence is CASSYSGGRSSYGYTF. The CDR3 nucleotides read TGTGCCAGCAGTTACTCGGGGGGACGATCTTCCTATGGCTACACCTTC.

The chain recombines TRBV7-8 with TRBJ2-3, with 8 nucleotides matching TRBD2. This CDR3 is built from 16 residues. J lost 1 base, V lost 1 base, and 4 bases had no gene match. Per germline, CDR1 SGHVS and CDR2 FQNEAQ. The CDR3 is CASSLVVSGGTDTQYF. In DNA, the CDR3 is TGTGCCAGCAGCTTAGTAGTTAGCGGGGGCACAGATACGCAGTATTTT.

This clonotype was found a few times. This rearrangement joins TRBV7-9 to TRBJ1-3; D not resolved. Trimming cost V 8 bases and J 0 bases, with 8 bases left between them. There are 13 residues in the CDR3. Germline V gene sequence: CDR1 SEHNR, CDR2 FQNEAQ (reference sequence). This chain's CDR3 is CASLVSSGNTIYF. Here the CDR3 DNA reads TGTGCCAGCCTCGTGAGCTCTGGAAACACCATATATTTT.

The J gene is TRBJ2-4, the V gene TRBV10-3; D uncertain. The CDR3 contains 18 residues. From germline, CDR1 is ENHRY and CDR2 SYGVKD. V lost 4 bases and J 0 bases, leaving 19 bases between the germline ends. The CDR3 region has the DNA TGTGCCATCAGTGTAACTCGACCTGAGCCACTAGCCAAAAACATTCAGTACTTC. The encoded protein is CAISVTRPEPLAKNIQYF.

This chain links TRBV6-1 with TRBJ1-1, with 9 bases identical to TRBD1. The germline gives CDR1 MNHNS, CDR2 SASEGT. V shed 7 bases and J 3 bases; nucleotides not matched to a gene: 3. CDR3 length: 13 amino acids. The DNA for the CDR3 is TGTGCCAGCACTCGACAGGGGGACACTGAAGCTTTCTTT. Protein product: CASTRQGDTEAFF.

The table lists this clonotype with many counts. V is TRBV7-2 and J is TRBJ2-7; D is possibly TRBD1 or TRBD2 (6 bases each). Trimming left V 3 bases short and J 2 bases short, with 8 bases between. CDR1 and CDR2 from the germline V gene are SGHTA and FQGNSA. This CDR3 spans 13 amino acids. The CDR3 reads CASSFGGPYEQYF. CDR3 in DNA: TGTGCCAGCAGCTTCGGGGGCCCCTACGAGCAGTACTTC.

This clonotype was seen more than once but under ten times. This chain joins TRBV6-5 and TRBJ2-5, with D unclear. This CDR3 has 16 amino acids. V was trimmed by 4 bases and J by 3 bases, leaving 18 bases between them. Germline V gene data show CDR1 as MNHEY and CDR2 as SVGAGI. The DNA of the CDR3 is TGTGCCAGCAGTTTACTCCCGGACGGCATGAAAGAGACCCAGTACTTC. Amino acid sequence: CASSLLPDGMKETQYF.

The CDR3 DNA reads as TGTGCCAGCAGTTACAGGGGGGGCGGGGCAGATACGCAGTATTTT. This encodes CASSYRGGGADTQYF. This sequence joins TRBV6-6 and TRBJ2-3; D possibly corresponds to TRBD2 (7 bases). CDR1 and CDR2 (germline): MNHNY, SVGAGI (reference sequence). The V end was cut by 2 bases, the J end by 4 bases, with 13 bases between. The CDR3 runs to 15 residues.